One and the same sample provided the 9 T cell receptor beta chains below, sequenced in a study of post-analysis software for immune sequencing data. Study results and caveats: About five TRBV segments, including TRBV5-6, TRBV5-1 and TRBV20-1, were more frequent in patients than controls.

These receptors have no identified antigens. Libraries were made from TCR beta cDNA, and they carried unique molecular identifiers. TCRdb passed the PCR reads through MiXCR, listing each CDR3 protein once. The sample yields about 560,000 distinct CDR3 sequences, about 40% seen once. The sequencing sample was made of blood. The receptors come from a girl aged 5 to 17 with multiple sclerosis.

This clonotype was recorded many times. The genes are TRBV5-5 and TRBJ2-1; D is unresolved. The germline CDR1 and CDR2 sequences are SGHKS and YYEKEE (reference sequence). The V end lost 0 bases, the J end lost 4 bases, and 5 bases lay between the germline ends. The CDR3 has 13 residues. CDR3 sequence reads: CASSLVRYNEQFF. CDR3 bases: TGTGCCAGCAGCTTGGTTAGGTACAATGAGCAGTTCTTC.

This clonotype showed up just a few times. The chain recombines TRBV12-3 or TRBV12-4 with TRBJ2-1; no clear D gene. Between the trimmed V and J ends, which lost 1 base and 5 bases, there was a span of 12 bases. The CDR3 is made up of 15 amino acids. The CDR3 DNA follows: TGTGCCAGCAGTTTAGGGGTAGCCTCAAACAATGAGCAGTTCTTC. This encodes CASSLGVASNNEQFF.

The chain carries TRBV5-1 and TRBJ2-1; the match to TRBD2 covers 7 bases. CDR3 length equals 16 residues. Trimming removed 0 bases from V and 4 bases from J; junction bases left unmatched: 7. The germline V gene has CDR1 SGHRS and CDR2 YFSETQ. Written as DNA, the CDR3 is TGCGCCAGCAGCTTGGTTGGCGGGAGCTTATACAATGAGCAGTTCTTC. Translating gives CASSLVGGSLYNEQFF. The full variable domain, its missing parts supplied by reference TRBV5-1 and TRBJ2-1, is KAGVTQTPRYLIKTRGQQVTLSCSPISGHRSVSWYQQTPGQGLQFLFEYFSETQRNKGNFPGRFSGRQFSNSRSEMNVSTLELGDSALYLCASSLVGGSLYNEQFFGPGTRLTVL.

This clonotype came up a few times. The chain links TRBV7-9 to TRBJ1-5, with TRBD1 matching 7 bases. J was trimmed by 6 bases and V by 3 bases; bases with no gene match: 2. The CDR3 has 13 amino acids. Germline V lookup: CDR1 SEHNR, CDR2 FQNEAQ (reference sequence). The CDR3 reads CASSFRDSQPQHF. CDR3 in DNA: TGTGCCAGCAGCTTTCGGGACAGTCAGCCCCAGCATTTT.

This clonotype showed up many times. The genes are TRBV20-1 and TRBJ2-1; 8 nucleotides line up with TRBD2. CDR1 is DFQATT and CDR2 is SNEGSKA in the germline V gene (reference sequence). There are 14 residues in the CDR3. CDR3 residues: CSEGSGGPGGEQFF. In DNA form, the CDR3 reads TGCAGCGAAGGGTCGGGGGGGCCGGGGGGAGAGCAGTTCTTC.

As for this clonotype: An end of the junction does not agree with germline; a read error may underlie this. V usage is TRBV6-6 and J usage is TRBJ1-5; 7 nucleotides align to TRBD1. Per the germline V gene, CDR1 is MNHNY and CDR2 is SVGAGI (reference sequence). The CDR3 sequence is 17 residues long. The CDR3 DNA sequence: TGTGCCAGCAGTTACGCCTTGGGACAGAATAGCGATCAGCCCCAGCATTTT. Translation: CASSYALGQNSDQPQHF.

This clonotype has just a few counts. This chain connects TRBV5-1 to TRBJ2-1, with TRBD2 matching 11 bases. The CDR3 extends over 15 amino acids. Germline loops: CDR1 SGHRS, CDR2 YFSETQ. V trimming: 2 bases; J trimming: 3 bases; junction bases outside the gene matches: 1. The CDR3 spells CASSFTSGGYNEQFF. CDR3 bases: TGCGCCAGCAGCTTTACTAGCGGGGGCTACAATGAGCAGTTCTTC.

This clonotype was counted a few times. This chain links TRBV7-9 with TRBJ2-2; D unclear. V lost 3 bases, J lost 2 bases, and 10 bases lay in between. Germline CDR1 reads SEHNR; CDR2 reads FQNEAQ (reference sequence). This CDR3 is built from 15 residues. The chain's CDR3 is CASSFRAPNTGELFF. In DNA, the CDR3 is TGTGCCAGCAGCTTTAGGGCCCCCAACACCGGGGAGCTGTTTTTT.

The chain combines TRBV6-5 with TRBJ2-2, with D perhaps being TRBD1 or TRBD2 (5 bases each). V was cut by 10 bases and J by 5 bases, with 20 bases left in between. The CDR3 length is 15 residues. Germline assignment: CDR1 MNHEY and CDR2 SVGAGI. The CDR3 loop is CATKLGAGRTGELFF. CDR3 bases: TGTGCCACCAAACTAGGGGCAGGGCGGACCGGGGAGCTGTTTTTT.